This record covers a single T cell receptor beta chain. This CDR3 is built from 12 residues. Germline-derived CDR1 and CDR2 are GTSNPN and SVGIG (reference sequence). Trimming pared 7 bases from V and 2 bases from J, leaving 11 bases between. Some clones are missing from TCRdb's copy, which holds only in-frame ones; the method was immunoSEQ multiplex PCR. Of about 560,000 clones listed, around 81% are singletons. This sample was included in a study of shared clonotypes between healthy human individuals. The rearrangement joins TRBV30 to TRBJ1-1, with D unresolved. Sequences were obtained from PBMCs. The receptor comes from a woman aged 40 to 50 in good health. Some clones in this sample may be carry-over from other donors' samples. Written as DNA, the CDR3 is TGTGCCTCAACTACTCGCAACACTGAAGCTTTCTTT. Protein product: CASTTRNTEAFF.